A single sample is the source of the 29 T cell receptor beta chains below, sequenced in a study of blood T cells in healthy people across ages. It was with a sample-barcoded 5' primer and a J-beta primer mix that a second PCR of roughly 7 to 12 cycles was run. TCRdb itself ran the 5' RACE reads through MiXCR, one entry per CDR3 protein. The sample contains approximately 960,000 distinct CDR3 sequences, almost 30% of which appear only once. Another study also made use of these data, one on T cells of mothers and their children.

The sample taken for sequencing was blood. Receptors were obtained from a woman in her forties in good health.

The chain couples TRBV5-1 to TRBJ2-6; D call uncertain. The CDR3 has 16 amino acids. Germline-derived CDR1 and CDR2 are SGHRS and YFSETQ. V gave up 0 bases and J gave up 0 bases, with 7 bases separating them. The CDR3 DNA is TGCGCCAGCAGCTTGGTCGTCAGCTCTGGGGCCAACGTCCTGACTTTC. This translates into CASSLVVSSGANVLTF.

About this clonotype: This could be a read error, since a much larger clone is one nucleotide away. J is TRBJ2-7 and V is TRBV28, with 7 bases aligning to TRBD1. CDR3 length: 12 amino acids. The germline gives CDR1 MDHEN, CDR2 SYDVKM. The CDR3 is CAVQGSSHEQYF. For the CDR3, the DNA is TGTGCCGTACAGGGGAGCTCCCACGAGCAGTACTTC.

The J gene is TRBJ2-5, the V gene TRBV24-1; weak D call: TRBD2 (5 bases). The germline CDR1 and CDR2 sequences are KGHDR and SFDVKD. CDR3 length: 15 amino acids. V gave up 3 bases and J gave up 5 bases, with 15 bases separating them. The CDR3 nucleotides read TGTGCCACCAGTGATCCAGGAAGCGGCGGCGAGACCCAGTACTTC. It encodes CATSDPGSGGETQYF.

The rearrangement links TRBV11-2 to TRBJ2-7; 8 bases agree with TRBD2. The J call may be wrong; the DNA end is better matched by TRBJ2-5. The germline V gene encodes CDR1 SGHAT and CDR2 FQNNGV. The CDR3 is 16 residues long. The CDR3 region has the DNA TGTGCCAGCAGCCAGATCGGGGGGGGGCCAGGAGAGACCCAGTACTTC. Translated: CASSQIGGGPGETQYF.

The rearrangement uses TRBV7-8 and TRBJ2-5; D not resolved. The V gene lost 1 base and the J gene lost 5 bases, with 8 bases spanning the gap. The CDR3 totals 13 residues. Germline values: CDR1 SGHVS, CDR2 FQNEAQ. CDR3 in DNA: TGTGCCAGCAGCTTAGAGGCGTGGGAGACCCAGTACTTC. Amino acid sequence: CASSLEAWETQYF.

This clonotype was picked up many times. This CDR3 is CASSLLRNEQYF. Here the CDR3 DNA reads TGTGCCAGCAGCTTATTAAGGAACGAGCAGTACTTC. The chain has TRBV7-2 and TRBJ2-7; D unclear. Germline values: CDR1 SGHTA, CDR2 FQGNSA. The CDR3 is 12 residues long. V gave up 2 bases and J gave up 5 bases, with 7 bases separating them.

V is TRBV12-3 or TRBV12-4 and J is TRBJ2-3; no reliable D call. The CDR3 runs 11 residues. Between the trimmed V and J ends, which lost 3 bases and 10 bases, there was a span of 8 bases. In DNA, the CDR3 is TGTGCCAGCAGTTTTGATGGTGCGCAGTATTTT. Its protein is CASSFDGAQYF.

This clonotype was seen more than once but under ten times. V usage is TRBV15 and J usage is TRBJ1-2; D unresolved. Deletions cut 0 bases from V and 6 bases from J, with 5 bases between. From germline, CDR1 is LNHNV and CDR2 YYDKDF (reference sequence). The CDR3 is made up of 12 amino acids. CDR3 sequence reads: CATSRDQDGYTF. In DNA form, the CDR3 reads TGTGCCACCAGCAGAGATCAGGATGGCTACACCTTC.

The chain employs TRBV6-1 and TRBJ2-3, with D perhaps matching TRBD1 (5 bases). V dropped 7 bases and J dropped 0 bases, with 23 bases sitting between them. CDR3 length: 18 residues. CDR1 MNHNS and CDR2 SASEGT come from the germline V gene. The chain's CDR3 is CASTLPGQGETSTDTQYF. In DNA, the CDR3 is TGTGCCAGCACCCTCCCCGGGCAGGGCGAGACTAGCACAGATACGCAGTATTTT.

This clonotype was observed a handful of times. V is TRBV29-1 and J is TRBJ1-2, with D unclear. The CDR3 runs to 10 residues. Trimming removed 3 bases from V and 3 bases from J, with 2 bases in between. Germline assignment: CDR1 SQVTM and CDR2 ANQGSEA. Here the CDR3 reads CSVDYYGYTF. In nucleotides, the CDR3 is TGCAGCGTTGATTACTATGGCTACACCTTC. The full variable domain, completed using reference TRBV29-1 and TRBJ1-2, is SAVISQKPSRDICQRGTSLTIQCQVDSQVTMMFWYRQQPGQSLTLIATANQGSEATYESGFVIDKFPISRPNLTFSTLTVSNMSPEDSSIYLCSVDYYGYTFGSGTRLTVV.

The chain uses TRBV27 and TRBJ1-2; D gene uncertain. CDR1 and CDR2 (germline): MNHEY, SMNVEV (reference sequence). With 5 bases removed from V and 1 base from J, the gap between germline ends came to 14 bases. This CDR3 spans 15 amino acids. This CDR3 is CASSPPSTDNYGYTF. In DNA, the CDR3 is TGTGCCAGCAGTCCCCCATCAACAGATAACTATGGCTACACCTTC.

This clonotype was counted only a few times. The chain links TRBV7-2 to TRBJ1-1, with D maybe TRBD1 (6 bases). Trimming left V 4 bases short and J 0 bases short, with 15 bases between. CDR1 is SGHTA and CDR2 is FQGNSA in the germline V gene. The CDR3 loop spans 16 amino acids. The CDR3 region is CASSSRQVSMNTEAFF. CDR3 DNA sequence: TGTGCCAGCAGCTCCCGACAGGTATCCATGAACACTGAAGCTTTCTTT.

The V call is TRBV12-3 or TRBV12-4, the J call TRBJ1-5; no clear D gene. The CDR3 is made up of 14 amino acids. V was cut by 2 bases and J by 2 bases, with 7 bases left in between. The CDR3 here is CASSLIQGNQPQHF. CDR3 sequence (DNA): TGTGCCAGCAGTTTAATCCAGGGCAATCAGCCCCAGCATTTT.

CDR3 sequence: CASSVGSGTGFNNEQFF. The DNA of the CDR3 is TGTGCCAGCAGCGTAGGCTCCGGGACAGGGTTCAACAATGAGCAGTTCTTC. The V call is TRBV9, the J call TRBJ2-1; 9 positions agree with TRBD1. The V and J ends lost 0 bases and 5 bases, in that order; junction bases with no gene match: 9. The CDR3 has 17 amino acids. Germline V gives CDR1 SGDLS, CDR2 YYNGEE. The variable domain in full, completed from reference TRBV9 and TRBJ2-1, reads DSGVTQTPKHLITATGQRVTLRCSPRSGDLSVYWYQQSLDQGLQFLIQYYNGEERAKGNILERFSAQQFPDLHSELNLSSLELGDSALYFCASSVGSGTGFNNEQFFGPGTRLTVL.

The chain recombines TRBV6-7 with TRBJ2-1; D is unclear. TRBV6-7 is an ORF, with its function uncertain. CDR3 size: 14 residues. V was pared by 7 bases and J by 5 bases, with 15 bases between. CDR3 coding DNA: TGTGCCAGCACCTCCCCCCCGGGCGACAATGAGCAGTTCTTC. As protein: CASTSPPGDNEQFF.

The chain uses TRBV7-9 and TRBJ1-2, with TRBD1 identical over 11 bases. The V gene's germline CDR1 is SEHNR and CDR2 FQNEAQ (reference sequence). V lost 5 bases and J lost 2; bases outside the gene matches: 7. The CDR3 has 16 amino acids. For the CDR3, the DNA is TGTGCCAGCAGCGAATGGGACAGGGGGAGCAACTATGGCTACACCTTC. The encoded protein is CASSEWDRGSNYGYTF.

This clonotype was counted only a few times. Given a much more abundant clone one base away, this may be a read error. The chain combines TRBV28 with TRBJ1-6; D possibly corresponds to TRBD1 (5 bases). The germline CDR1 and CDR2 sequences are MDHEN and SYDVKM. The CDR3 loop spans 12 amino acids. V dropped 6 bases and J dropped 11 bases, with 11 bases sitting between them. The CDR3 sequence is CASSSRQPPLHF. DNA of the CDR3: TGTGCCAGCAGCTCCAGACAGCCACCCCTCCACTTT. Full variable domain (outside the CDR3, taken from reference TRBV28 and TRBJ1-6): DVKVTQSSRYLVKRTGEKVFLECVQDMDHENMFWYRQDPGLGLRLIYFSYDVKMKEKGDIPEGYSVSREKKERFSLILESASTNQTSMYLCASSSRQPPLHFGNGTRLTVT.

This clonotype was observed many times. This chain joins TRBV20-1 and TRBJ1-5; D is uncertain. The CDR3 is 13 residues long. The germline V and J ends were trimmed by 8 bases and 1 base, with 12 bases remaining between them. Per the germline V gene, CDR1 is DFQATT and CDR2 is SNEGSKA (reference sequence). The CDR3 spells CSRALGSNQPQHF. Written as DNA, the CDR3 is TGCAGTCGGGCCCTCGGGAGCAATCAGCCCCAGCATTTT.

This clonotype was found once. This sequence may be a read error, since a much larger clone differs from it by one base. The rearrangement joins TRBV7-6 to TRBJ2-1; D tentatively fits TRBD1 or TRBD2 (5 bases each). The CDR3 runs 14 residues. Looked up from germline, CDR1 is SGHVS and CDR2 is FNYEAQ. DNA of the CDR3: TGTGCCAACAGCTTAGGTTCTGGGGGTCTTGAGCAGTTCTTC. Translation gives CANSLGSGGLEQFF.

On this clonotype: A much larger clone sits a single nucleotide away, making a read error possible. This chain links TRBV7-2 with TRBJ2-2; a possible D gene is TRBD2 (6 bases). CDR3 length: 15 amino acids. Germline CDR1 is SGHTA and CDR2 is FQGNSA. The CDR3 nucleotides are TGTGCCAGCAGCTTCCAGAAGGGATCGGCCGGGGGGCTGTTTTTT. It encodes CASSFQKGSAGGLFF.

The chain uses TRBV4-3 and TRBJ2-3, with D possibly TRBD2 on 6 matching bases. The CDR3 extends over 15 amino acids. With 1 base removed from V and 8 bases from J, the gap between germline ends came to 16 bases. Germline V gene lookup returns CDR1 LGHNA and CDR2 YSLEER. The CDR3 reads CASSQGGGVSGTQYF. CDR3 nucleotide sequence: TGCGCCAGCAGCCAAGGCGGCGGGGTTTCAGGTACGCAGTATTTT.

The J gene is TRBJ2-4, the V gene TRBV24-1, with 10 bases matching TRBD1. The germline V gene has CDR1 KGHDR and CDR2 SFDVKD. The CDR3 extends over 18 amino acids. The trim removed 2 bases at V and 7 bases at J, leaving 13 bases unmatched. CDR3 DNA sequence: TGTGCCACCAGTGATTCGACAGGGGGCGAAGGAAGGGTGAACATTCAGTACTTC. It codes for CATSDSTGGEGRVNIQYF.

This clonotype was observed many times. CDR3 in DNA: TGCAGTATGGGGGGGGTCTACGAGCAGTACTTC. Protein product: CSMGGVYEQYF. This chain links TRBV20-1 with TRBJ2-7, with TRBD2 matching 7 bases. This CDR3 is built from 11 residues. Germline-derived CDR1 and CDR2 are DFQATT and SNEGSKA (reference sequence). V lost 8 bases, J lost 3 bases, and 4 bases stayed unmatched.

Comments on this clonotype: The junction departs from germline at one end; a sequencing error may be responsible. The chain carries TRBV20-1 and TRBJ2-6, with 9 bases aligning to TRBD1. The CDR3 length is 17 residues. Germline lookup yields CDR1 DFQATT and CDR2 SNEGSKA (reference sequence). The CDR3 spells CSASPHRGLAGANVRTF. The CDR3 region has the DNA TGCAGTGCTTCTCCGCACAGGGGGCTTGCTGGGGCCAACGTCCGGACTTTC.

In its sample, this clonotype was seen a few times. This chain joins TRBV4-3 and TRBJ2-2; D is unresolved. This CDR3 contains 16 residues. CDR1 is LGHNA and CDR2 is YSLEER in the germline V gene. V gave up 0 bases and J gave up 1 base, with 9 bases separating them. CDR3 nucleotides: TGCGCCAGCAGCCAAGATCTACAGCAGAACACCGGGGAGCTGTTTTTT. Translation gives CASSQDLQQNTGELFF.

A few counts support this clonotype. The chain is built from TRBV9 and TRBJ2-5; D is possibly TRBD2 (5 bases). The germline V and J ends were trimmed by 3 bases and 2 bases, with 8 bases remaining between them. CDR3 length: 13 residues. Germline V CDR1 and CDR2: SGDLS, YYNGEE. Written as DNA, the CDR3 is TGTGCCAGCAGCGGGACTCTTCAAGAGACCCAGTACTTC. This encodes CASSGTLQETQYF.

This clonotype was counted only a few times. The chain links TRBV24-1 to TRBJ2-7, with 7 nucleotides matching TRBD1. The J segment lost 3 bases and the V segment lost 4 bases, leaving 8 bases of the junction unmatched. Germline-derived CDR1 and CDR2 are KGHDR and SFDVKD. The CDR3 loop spans 15 amino acids. CDR3: CATSESGTEDYEQYF. The CDR3 DNA sequence: TGTGCCACCAGTGAGAGTGGGACAGAGGACTACGAGCAGTACTTC.

This clonotype was counted only a few times. V and J are TRBV20-1 and TRBJ2-2; 7 bases agree with TRBD2. The CDR3 covers 15 residues. The trim removed 5 bases at V and 2 bases at J, leaving 8 bases unmatched. Per the germline V gene, CDR1 is DFQATT and CDR2 is SNEGSKA (reference sequence). The CDR3 bases are TGCAGTGCTGGAATGGGGGGGAGTAACACCGGGGAGCTGTTTTTT. Translating gives CSAGMGGSNTGELFF.

Remarks on this clonotype: A much larger clone differs from this one at a single base, so this may be a read error. The chain has TRBV10-3 and TRBJ1-2, with D maybe TRBD1 (5 bases). Germline V CDR1 and CDR2: ENHRY, SYGVKD. CDR3 size: 14 residues. Trimming removed 10 bases at V and 5 bases at J, with 20 bases between. The CDR3 DNA sequence: TGTGCCACCAGAAGACCAGACAGTCCATATGGCTACACCTTC. Its protein is CATRRPDSPYGYTF.